The sequence of this TCR beta chain was determined in a study of PD-L1 blockade in urothelial cancer. Sequencing was performed with immunoSEQ multiplex PCR; in TCRdb, only in-frame clones are kept and a portion is missing. Found here are roughly 77,000 clones, roughly 84% of them singletons; the top ten hold 9.2%. This CDR3 contains 15 residues. CDR1 is SGDLS and CDR2 is YYNGEE in the germline V gene. J lost 3 bases, V lost 4 bases, and 7 bases had no gene match. General observations from the study: Pretreatment peripheral blood TCR clonality that fell below the median predicted better survival among the patients studied.

Worth noting for this clone: Its antigen is unknown.

Time point of the sample: pretreatment peripheral blood. The chain employs TRBV9 and TRBJ1-2; 9 positions match TRBD1. The sequences come from PBMCs, collected around atezolizumab (anti-PD-L1) treatment. The sequence derives from a woman between 65 and 79 years old with urothelial cancer. The CDR3 sequence is CASSKLGQGHYGYTF. CDR3 DNA: TGTGCCAGCAGCAAACTGGGACAGGGACACTATGGCTACACCTTC.